These 25 T cell receptor beta chains were all obtained from the same sample, sequenced in a study of T cell responses to AZD1222 COVID-19 vaccine. Measured with immunoSEQ multiplex PCR; TCRdb has only the in-frame clones, and not every one. Of tens of thousands of clones in the sample, 89% were seen once. The sample consisted of peripheral blood, taken 28 days after the second AZD1222 dose. These receptors came from an adult who received the AZD1222 COVID-19 vaccine.

The V gene is TRBV3-1 (or the pseudogene TRBV3-2), the J gene TRBJ1-3, with TRBD1 matching 9 bases. The J segment lost 0 bases and the V segment lost 8 bases, leaving 8 bases of the junction unmatched. Germline V CDR1 and CDR2: LGHDT, YNNKEL (reference sequence). The length of the CDR3 is 16 residues. This CDR3 reads CASEGTGRISGNTIYF. The DNA for the CDR3 is TGTGCCAGCGAAGGGACAGGGAGGATCTCTGGAAACACCATATATTTT.

CDR3 DNA: TGTGCCAGCAGCCCTCTAGCGGACCCCTACGAGCAGTACGTC. Translating it yields CASSPLADPYEQYV. This chain links TRBV14 with TRBJ2-7; 7 bases match TRBD2. Germline V gene data show CDR1 as SGHDN and CDR2 as FVKESK. The trim removed 4 bases at V and 2 bases at J, leaving 5 bases unmatched. The CDR3 is 14 amino acids.

V usage is TRBV28 and J usage is TRBJ2-1; 8 bases are shared with TRBD2. The germline CDR1 and CDR2 sequences are MDHEN and SYDVKM. The CDR3 length is 15 residues. V lost 11 bases to trimming and J lost 0 bases; unmatched junction nucleotides: 9. In DNA form, the CDR3 reads TGTGCCTCCCAGCGGGGGCCCTCCTCCTACAATGAGCAGTTCTTC. This codes for CASQRGPSSYNEQFF.

V gene TRBV30 combines with J gene TRBJ1-1; maybe TRBD1 (5 bases). Between the trimmed V and J ends, which lost 2 bases and 4 bases, there was a span of 17 bases. CDR1 is GTSNPN, CDR2 SVGIG, per germline (reference sequence). The CDR3 runs 15 residues. The CDR3 DNA is TGTGCCTGGAGTCCCCGTGGGACGTTAGTCACTGAAGCTTTCTTT. Its protein product is CAWSPRGTLVTEAFF.

The gene calls are TRBV6-5 and TRBJ1-6; TRBD1 agrees at 8 bases. The CDR3 is 14 residues long. The V segment lost 7 bases and the J segment 6 bases; nucleotides outside the gene matches: 5. CDR1 and CDR2 from the germline V gene are MNHEY and SVGAGI. The CDR3 coding sequence is TGTGCCAGCAAGGCCAGGGGGCTTAATTCACCCCTCCACTTT. Protein sequence: CASKARGLNSPLHF.

The genes are TRBV13 and TRBJ1-2; D is unclear. V lost 0 bases and J lost 2, with 1 base in between. Germline loops: CDR1 PRHDT, CDR2 FYEKMQ (reference sequence). The CDR3 is 12 amino acids. The CDR3: CASSLGNYGYTF. As DNA, the CDR3 is TGTGCCAGCAGCTTAGGGAACTATGGCTACACCTTC.

This clone was detected only a few times. The chain carries TRBV5-4 and TRBJ1-2; no reliable D call. V dropped 3 bases and J dropped 0 bases, with 12 bases sitting between them. CDR1 SGHNT and CDR2 YYREEE come from the germline V gene (reference sequence). The CDR3 spans 15 residues. The CDR3 nucleotides are TGTGCCAGCAGCTGGGCGAGCAGACCTAACTATGGCTACACCTTC. Its protein is CASSWASRPNYGYTF.

CDR3 DNA sequence: TGTGCCAGCAGCAAAGGGGGAGCAGGCCACGAGCAGTACGTC. This codes for CASSKGGAGHEQYV. The chain employs TRBV21-1 and TRBJ2-7; the D call of TRBD2 is as the table states it, not checked on the DNA. TRBV21-1 is deemed a pseudogene. The CDR3 runs 14 residues.

The chain combines TRBV5-6 with TRBJ2-7; D unresolved. The V gene lost 2 bases and the J gene lost 0 bases, with 9 bases spanning the gap. Germline V gene lookup returns CDR1 SGHDT and CDR2 YYEEEE. The CDR3 spans 14 residues. The chain's CDR3 is CASSLMTGSYEQYV. CDR3 bases: TGTGCCAGCAGCTTAATGACGGGCTCCTACGAGCAGTACGTC.

CDR3 region: CASSHGGYNSPLHF. The CDR3 DNA follows: TGTGCCAGCAGCCACGGGGGGTATAATTCACCCCTCCACTTT. The chain has TRBV3-1 (or the pseudogene TRBV3-2) and TRBJ1-6; TRBD1 might be the D (5 bases). The CDR3 covers 14 residues. CDR1 is LGHDT and CDR2 is YNNKEL in the germline V gene (reference sequence). V dropped 3 bases and J dropped 4 bases, with 7 bases sitting between them.

This clone has only one observation. The genes are TRBV15 and TRBJ2-3; D is ambiguous. V was shortened by 0 bases and J by 2 bases, with 9 bases between the two germline ends. Germline assignment: CDR1 LNHNV and CDR2 YYDKDF (reference sequence). The CDR3 has 15 residues. The CDR3 loop reads CATSRDPTSTDTQYF. Here the CDR3 DNA reads TGTGCCACCAGCAGAGATCCGACATCCACAGATACGCAGTATTTT. The full variable domain, its missing parts supplied by reference TRBV15 and TRBJ2-3, is DAMVIQNPRYQVTQFGKPVTLSCSQTLNHNVMYWYQQKSSQAPKLLFHYYDKDFNNEADTPDNFQSRRPNTSFCFLDIRSPGLGDTAMYLCATSRDPTSTDTQYFGPGTRLTVL.

This clone was detected a few times. This chain joins TRBV9 and TRBJ1-6; D is uncertain. Trimming pared 2 bases from V and 7 bases from J, leaving 10 bases between. There are 14 residues in the CDR3. Germline loops: CDR1 SGDLS, CDR2 YYNGEE. The CDR3: CASSVSVENSPLHF. The DNA for the CDR3 is TGTGCCAGCAGCGTTAGCGTGGAAAATTCACCCCTCCACTTT.

CDR3 protein: CAWSTGRFYGYTF. CDR3 DNA: TGTGCCTGGAGTACCGGACGCTTCTATGGCTACACCTTC. The chain couples TRBV30 to TRBJ1-2; D not certain. The ends were cut back, 2 bases at V and 4 bases at J, with 11 bases in the middle. Germline V gives CDR1 GTSNPN, CDR2 SVGIG (reference sequence). The CDR3 loop spans 13 amino acids. Full variable domain (rest looked up from reference TRBV30 and TRBJ1-2): SQTIHQWPATLVQPVGSPLSLECTVEGTSNPNLYWYRQAAGRGLQLLFYSVGIGQISSEVPQNLSASRPQDRQFILSSKKLLLSDSGFYLCAWSTGRFYGYTFGSGTRLTVV.

The chain combines TRBV18 with TRBJ2-3; D might be TRBD1 (6 bases). Trimming cost V 4 bases and J 5 bases, with 16 bases left between them. Germline assignment: CDR1 KGHSH and CDR2 LQKENI. The CDR3 covers 15 residues. The CDR3 spells CASSLSSRGQDTQYF. In DNA form, the CDR3 reads TGTGCCAGCTCACTCTCCTCCAGGGGCCAAGATACGCAGTATTTT.

The chain couples TRBV7-9 to TRBJ1-5, with 7 bases matching TRBD1. Germline V gene sequence: CDR1 SEHNR, CDR2 FQNEAQ (reference sequence). Trimming cost V 1 base and J 4 bases; bases outside gene matches: 4. The CDR3 has 15 amino acids. The DNA for the CDR3 is TGTGCCAGCAGCTTAGGGGGACAGATTAATCAGCCCCAGCATTTT. Amino acids: CASSLGGQINQPQHF.

V is TRBV4-2 and J is TRBJ2-2; 9 bases align to TRBD2. Looked up from germline, CDR1 is LGHNA and CDR2 is YNFKEQ. The CDR3 spans 17 residues. V lost 2 bases to trimming and J lost 5 bases; unmatched junction nucleotides: 9. CDR3 protein: CASSQPSASGNTGELFF. CDR3 DNA sequence: TGTGCCAGCAGCCAACCTTCGGCTAGCGGGAATACCGGGGAGCTGTTTTTT.

This sequence joins TRBV7-9 and TRBJ1-2, with D possibly being TRBD1 (5 bases). The CDR3 consists of 14 residues. Germline values: CDR1 SEHNR, CDR2 FQNEAQ (reference sequence). Trimming took off 0 bases at V and 8 bases at J, with 13 bases between the two ends. CDR3 in amino acids: CASSLARGADGYTF. The CDR3 nucleotides read TGTGCCAGCAGCTTAGCGCGCGGGGCCGACGGCTACACCTTC. Using reference TRBV7-9 and TRBJ1-2 for the parts outside the CDR3, the full variable domain is DTGVSQNPRHKITKRGQNVTFRCDPISEHNRLYWYRQTLGQGPEFLTYFQNEAQLEKSRLLSDRFSAERPKGSFSTLEIQRTEQGDSAMYLCASSLARGADGYTFGSGTRLTVV.

The J gene is TRBJ2-3, the V gene TRBV11-2, with D possibly matching TRBD2 (7 bases). Trimming stripped 2 bases from V and 4 bases from J, with 13 bases between. Per the germline V gene, CDR1 is SGHAT and CDR2 is FQNNGV. This CDR3 comprises 15 residues. Here the CDR3 reads CASSLRGGAPDTQYF. The CDR3 DNA follows: TGTGCCAGCAGCTTAAGGGGGGGGGCCCCAGATACGCAGTATTTT.

The chain carries TRBV7-9 and TRBJ1-2; TRBD1 matches 8 bases. Germline CDR1 SEHNR, CDR2 FQNEAQ (reference sequence). The trim removed 1 base at V and 3 bases at J, leaving 1 base unmatched. The CDR3 has 14 residues. The CDR3 loop reads CASSLDRGDYGYTF. In DNA, the CDR3 is TGTGCCAGCAGCTTAGACAGGGGGGACTATGGCTACACCTTC.

This clone was seen once. The rearrangement uses TRBV7-3 and TRBJ1-1; tentatively, D is TRBD1 (6 bases). There are 13 residues in the CDR3. V lost 5 bases and J lost 3, with 10 bases in between. Germline loops: CDR1 SGHTA, CDR2 FQGTGA. The DNA for the CDR3 is TGTGCCAGCAGCGTTGACAGGTACACTGAAGCTTTCTTT. Translation gives CASSVDRYTEAFF.

This CDR3 reads CAWRTGGFIGEQYF. CDR3 sequence (DNA): TGTGCCTGGAGGACCGGGGGATTCATTGGCGAGCAGTACTTC. The genes are TRBV30 and TRBJ2-7, with D maybe TRBD2 (6 bases). The ends were cut back, 3 bases at V and 6 bases at J, with 18 bases in the middle. Germline V gene lookup returns CDR1 GTSNPN and CDR2 SVGIG (reference sequence). The CDR3 covers 14 residues. Full variable domain (missing parts from reference TRBV30 and TRBJ2-7): SQTIHQWPATLVQPVGSPLSLECTVEGTSNPNLYWYRQAAGRGLQLLFYSVGIGQISSEVPQNLSASRPQDRQFILSSKKLLLSDSGFYLCAWRTGGFIGEQYFGPGTRLTVT.

V usage is TRBV24-1 and J usage is TRBJ2-7; D is undetermined. V was shortened by 9 bases and J by 0 bases, with 26 bases between the two germline ends. The germline gives CDR1 KGHDR, CDR2 SFDVKD. The CDR3 length is 18 residues. Here the CDR3 reads CATVTKTPKPGFSYEQYV. DNA for the CDR3: TGTGCCACCGTAACGAAGACACCTAAGCCGGGTTTCTCCTACGAGCAGTACGTC.

The chain combines TRBV7-2 with TRBJ1-1, with TRBD1 as a possible D gene (5 bases). Germline CDR1 and CDR2: SGHTA and FQGNSA. This CDR3 contains 13 residues. V shed 5 bases and J shed 8 bases, with 15 bases lying between them. DNA of the CDR3: TGTGCCAGCAGCCTACGGGACGGATTCGAAGCTTTCTTT. It specifies CASSLRDGFEAFF.

This chain connects TRBV6-1 to TRBJ1-6; 10 positions match TRBD1. This CDR3 comprises 14 residues. Losses at the gene ends were 1 base for V and 10 bases for J; bases not matched to a gene: 1. The germline gives CDR1 MNHNS, CDR2 SASEGT. This CDR3 reads CASSEGGQGSPLHF. The CDR3 coding sequence is TGTGCCAGCAGTGAAGGGGGACAGGGGTCACCCCTCCACTTT.

The chain links TRBV5-5 to TRBJ1-2; 11 bases line up with TRBD1. J lost 8 bases, V lost 0 bases, and 9 bases had no gene match. There are 16 residues in the CDR3. In germline, CDR1 is SGHKS, CDR2 YYEKEE (reference sequence). CDR3 amino acids: CASSLGGPGTGGGYTF. The DNA for the CDR3 is TGTGCCAGCAGCTTGGGAGGCCCGGGGACAGGGGGAGGCTACACCTTC.